The sequence of this TCR beta chain was determined in a study of blood T cell repertoires in COVID-19. Study context: From T cells, B-cell-depleted T cells, or PBMCs came the material, which was cDNA or gDNA.

Only one count was recorded for this clone. The germline V gene encodes CDR1 MGHDK and CDR2 SYGVNS. Losses at the gene ends were 6 bases for V and 1 base for J; bases not matched to a gene: 5. This CDR3 has 14 residues. The method was immunoSEQ multiplex PCR; TCRdb's version includes in-frame clones alone and lacks a portion of them. The table has about 30,000 clones, about nine tenths seen once. J is TRBJ1-1 and V is TRBV25-1; TRBD1 matches 7 bases. This sequence was found in a man in his sixties with active COVID-19. The sample comprised peripheral blood. The CDR3 bases are TGTGCCAGCAGCAACTACAGGGGGAACACTGAAGCTTTCTTT. Its translation: CASSNYRGNTEAFF.